These 27 T cell receptor beta chains came from one sample sequenced in a study of T cells in Graves' hyperthyroidism and ophthalmopathy (dated by TCRdb to about 2019). Libraries came from multiplex PCR. Sequencing took place on an Illumina HiSeq 2000. TCR beta CDR3 regions were amplified from RNA transcripts. For the first round of RT-PCR on the TCR CDR3, the HTBI primer set was used together with the Qiagen OneStep RT-PCR kit. TCRdb applied fastp at Q25 and MiXCR to the public reads, then kept only in-frame beta chains. Here each entry gathers all rows of one CDR3 protein and keeps the most common genes and DNA. Recorded for this sample are 370,000 or so distinct CDR3 sequences; 13% of them occurred a single time. 20% of the sample belongs to the ten largest clones. Sequencing used blood. These receptors came from a man younger than 45 with Graves' hyperthyroidism that later progressed to Graves' ophthalmopathy.

This clonotype has only a few counts. The J gene is TRBJ1-6, the V gene TRBV20-1, with D tentatively TRBD1 (5 bases). CDR3 length: 16 amino acids. V lost 0 bases, J lost 10 bases, and 19 bases lay in between. CDR1 and CDR2 (germline): DFQATT, SNEGSKA (reference sequence). As DNA, the CDR3 is TGCAGTGCTAGAGATACATGGGGGGGGGGAAACTCACCCCTCCACTTT. This codes for CSARDTWGGGNSPLHF.

This clonotype was seen many times. The chain joins TRBV12-5 to TRBJ2-1, with D maybe TRBD1 (6 bases). Germline values: CDR1 LGHNT, CDR2 FRNRAP. This CDR3 is built from 16 residues. Between the trimmed V and J ends, which lost 5 bases and 4 bases, there was a span of 18 bases. The CDR3 nucleotides are TGTGCTAGTGGTCCCTCCGGGAAGGGGACATACAATGAGCAGTTCTTC. Protein sequence: CASGPSGKGTYNEQFF.

This clonotype came up many times. This chain joins TRBV30 and TRBJ1-1, with TRBD1 identical over 12 bases. Germline CDR1 and CDR2: GTSNPN and SVGIG (reference sequence). The ends lost 1 base at V and 10 bases at J; junction bases unmatched: 10. The CDR3 spans 15 residues. In DNA form, the CDR3 reads TGTGCCTGGAGTGATCCGGGACAGGGGGCCAATGGAGCTTTCTTT. Residues: CAWSDPGQGANGAFF.

The chain joins TRBV9 to TRBJ2-2; D is perhaps TRBD1 (6 bases). The V end lost 0 bases, the J end lost 6 bases, and 18 bases lay between the germline ends. CDR1 is SGDLS and CDR2 is YYNGEE in the germline V gene. CDR3 size: 17 residues. CDR3: CASSVAPDRWDSGELFF. CDR3 nucleotides: TGTGCCAGCAGCGTAGCCCCCGACAGGTGGGATTCCGGGGAGCTGTTTTTT.

V is TRBV20-1 and J is TRBJ2-1; 9 bases fit TRBD2. The CDR3 contains 16 residues. Unmatched junction bases numbered 7, after V lost 2 bases and J lost 2 bases. Germline CDR1 DFQATT, CDR2 SNEGSKA (reference sequence). The CDR3, as DNA: TGCAGTGCTAGAAATACCCAGCGGGGGGCCTACAATGAGCAGTTCTTC. Its translation: CSARNTQRGAYNEQFF.

This clonotype came up many times. The rearrangement uses TRBV12-3 or TRBV12-4 and TRBJ2-3, with 7 bases matching TRBD2. V trimming: 5 bases; J trimming: 2 bases; junction bases outside the gene matches: 13. The CDR3 is made up of 17 amino acids. For the CDR3, the DNA is TGTGCCAGCAGTCCTGGACTAGGAGTGACCCCCACAGATACGCAGTATTTT. Its protein is CASSPGLGVTPTDTQYF.

The rearrangement uses TRBV6-5 and TRBJ2-5; D not certain. The CDR3 totals 13 residues. Trimming took 0 bases from V and 5 from J, leaving 7 bases between them. Germline CDR1 and CDR2: MNHEY and SVGAGI. The CDR3 DNA is TGTGCCAGCAGTTACTCGTATTGGGAGACCCAGTACTTC. It yields the protein CASSYSYWETQYF.

The chain couples TRBV28 to TRBJ2-7, with a tentative D call TRBD2 (7 bases). Germline V gene data show CDR1 as MDHEN and CDR2 as SYDVKM. The CDR3 runs to 13 residues. Deletions cut 7 bases from V and 5 bases from J, with 15 bases between. The CDR3 nucleotides read TGTGCCAGCACCCGGTGGGGGGGCCACGAGCAGTACTTC. Amino acids: CASTRWGGHEQYF.

A few counts support this clonotype. The chain couples TRBV29-1 to TRBJ1-1; a weak D match, TRBD1 (5 bases). Per germline, CDR1 SQVTM and CDR2 ANQGSEA. This CDR3 has 12 residues. The germline V and J ends were trimmed by 4 bases and 4 bases, with 10 bases remaining between them. CDR3: CSVAEGSTEAFF. The DNA of the CDR3 is TGCAGCGTTGCCGAGGGGAGCACTGAAGCTTTCTTT.

The CDR3 sequence: CASSVTLTSGPRTGELFF. Written as DNA, the CDR3 is TGTGCCAGCAGCGTAACCTTGACTAGCGGCCCTCGCACCGGGGAGCTGTTTTTT. This sequence joins TRBV9 and TRBJ2-2, with 9 bases fitting TRBD2. The V gene end was trimmed by 1 base and the J gene end by 4 bases; junction bases not matched to a gene: 11. Per germline, CDR1 SGDLS and CDR2 YYNGEE. This CDR3 contains 18 residues.

This clonotype appeared many times. V and J are TRBV7-9 and TRBJ2-6; D is undetermined. CDR3 length: 15 amino acids. Trimming left V 5 bases short and J 4 bases short, with 12 bases between. Germline loops: CDR1 SEHNR, CDR2 FQNEAQ (reference sequence). The CDR3 reads CASSPKGTGANVLTF. The CDR3 DNA reads as TGTGCCAGCAGCCCGAAGGGTACCGGGGCCAACGTCCTGACTTTC.

The chain is built from TRBV11-3 and TRBJ1-6; 8 nucleotides line up with TRBD1. Germline V gene sequence: CDR1 SGHNT, CDR2 YENEEA. Trimming took 5 bases from V and 0 from J; bases not matched to a gene: 6. The CDR3 is 17 amino acids. CDR3 amino acids: CASSHGTGFSYNSPLHF. DNA of the CDR3: TGTGCCAGCAGCCACGGGACAGGTTTCTCCTATAATTCACCCCTCCACTTT.

Many counts were recorded for this clonotype. The rearrangement joins TRBV6-1 to TRBJ1-1; weak D call: TRBD1 (6 bases). Trimming cost V 7 bases and J 11 bases, with 17 bases left between them. Germline CDR1 MNHNS, CDR2 SASEGT. The CDR3 has 12 amino acids. CDR3 sequence: CASIGQTSVAFF. In nucleotides, the CDR3 is TGTGCCAGCATCGGACAGACGTCGGTGGCTTTCTTT.

The chain combines TRBV6-1 with TRBJ2-7; no firm D call. The CDR3 has 13 residues. Germline V gives CDR1 MNHNS, CDR2 SASEGT. The V gene lost 2 bases and the J gene lost 1 base, with 6 bases spanning the gap. CDR3 region: CASSETPSYEQYF. The DNA for the CDR3 is TGTGCCAGCAGTGAAACACCATCCTACGAGCAGTACTTC.

In this sample, this clonotype turned up many times. The gene calls are TRBV7-6 and TRBJ1-1; D not resolved. Between the trimmed V and J ends, which lost 3 bases and 4 bases, there was a span of 15 bases. This CDR3 has 15 residues. Germline-derived CDR1 and CDR2 are SGHVS and FNYEAQ. The CDR3 protein is CASSFAGEAVTEAFF. The CDR3 DNA sequence: TGTGCCAGCAGCTTCGCTGGGGAGGCGGTCACTGAAGCTTTCTTT.

This clonotype came up a few times. CDR3 amino acids: CASGGGGTGELFF. The DNA of the CDR3 is TGTGCCAGCGGCGGGGGGGGCACCGGGGAGCTGTTTTTT. This chain uses TRBV7-3 with TRBJ2-2; the match to TRBD2 covers 9 bases. The CDR3 covers 13 residues. With 8 bases clipped from V and 4 bases from J, the junction kept 2 bases outside the gene matches. Germline V lookup: CDR1 SGHTA, CDR2 FQGTGA.

This clonotype was observed many times. The chain couples TRBV9 to TRBJ2-7; no definite D call. The CDR3 runs to 14 residues. Germline V gene lookup returns CDR1 SGDLS and CDR2 YYNGEE. Deletions cut 0 bases from V and 0 bases from J, with 7 bases between. CDR3 sequence reads: CASSVEGSSYEQYF. The CDR3 DNA is TGTGCCAGCAGCGTAGAAGGCAGCTCCTACGAGCAGTACTTC.

Ten or more counts support this clonotype. The chain recombines TRBV29-1 with TRBJ1-1; 7 bases fit TRBD1. CDR3 size: 13 residues. Germline CDR1 reads SQVTM; CDR2 reads ANQGSEA. The junction had 4 bases not matched to a gene; V was cut back by 5 bases and J by 1 base. In DNA, the CDR3 is TGCAGCGTTCGACAGGGCCAGAACACTGAAGCTTTCTTT. Amino acid sequence: CSVRQGQNTEAFF.

This clonotype was counted at least ten times. This chain links TRBV2 with TRBJ2-1, with D perhaps TRBD1 (6 bases). The CDR3 has 14 residues. CDR1 is SNHLY and CDR2 is FYNNEI in the germline V gene. V lost 4 bases and J lost 2, with 9 bases in between. Here the CDR3 reads CASSVDSTYNEQFF. CDR3 DNA: TGTGCCAGCAGTGTGGACAGCACCTACAATGAGCAGTTCTTC. Variable domain in full (rest from reference TRBV2 and TRBJ2-1): EPEVTQTPSHQVTQMGQEVILRCVPISNHLYFYWYRQILGQKVEFLVSFYNNEISEKSEIFDDQFSVERPDGSNFTLKIRSTKLEDSAMYFCASSVDSTYNEQFFGPGTRLTVL.

This clonotype came up many times. The CDR3 DNA sequence: TGTGCCAGCAGCTTACGGCGACAGGGGAACACTGAAGCTTTCTTT. Its protein product is CASSLRRQGNTEAFF. The rearrangement links TRBV7-8 to TRBJ1-1; 7 bases are shared with TRBD1. Germline CDR1 and CDR2: SGHVS and FQNEAQ. The CDR3 is 15 amino acids. After removal of 2 bases from V and 1 base from J, the junction contained 4 bases not matched to a gene.

This clonotype showed up many times. The chain links TRBV27 to TRBJ2-3, with TRBD1 matching over 7 bases. Germline CDR1 reads MNHEY; CDR2 reads SMNVEV (reference sequence). Trimming removed 8 bases from V and 4 bases from J; junction bases left unmatched: 6. The CDR3 runs 13 residues. CDR3 DNA sequence: TGTGCCAGCCTCGGACAGGCCTCAGATACGCAGTATTTT. It translates to CASLGQASDTQYF.

This rearrangement joins TRBV5-1 to TRBJ2-5; D gene uncertain. CDR3 length: 13 residues. V lost 0 bases, J lost 7 bases, and 10 bases lay in between. Germline CDR1 SGHRS, CDR2 YFSETQ. The chain's CDR3 is CASSLDGSGTQYF. CDR3 in DNA: TGCGCCAGCAGCTTGGACGGATCGGGGACCCAGTACTTC.

This clonotype was observed once. The chain carries TRBV7-9 and TRBJ2-7, with a tentative D call TRBD2 (6 bases). Trimming took off 1 base at V and 7 bases at J, with 11 bases between the two ends. The length of the CDR3 is 13 residues. CDR1 and CDR2 (germline): SEHNR, FQNEAQ (reference sequence). The CDR3: CASSLGPAGEQYF. The CDR3 DNA reads as TGTGCCAGCAGCTTAGGCCCCGCGGGGGAGCAGTACTTC.

The chain couples TRBV11-2 to TRBJ2-6; a possible D gene is TRBD1 (5 bases). The germline V gene encodes CDR1 SGHAT and CDR2 FQNNGV. The length of the CDR3 is 19 residues. Between the trimmed V and J ends, which lost 0 bases and 0 bases, there was a span of 15 bases. The CDR3 sequence: CASSLDMSQGTSGANVLTF. In DNA form, the CDR3 reads TGTGCCAGCAGCTTAGATATGTCTCAGGGAACCTCTGGGGCCAACGTCCTGACTTTC.

This clonotype was observed many times. This chain links TRBV11-1 with TRBJ2-7; no firm D call. CDR1 is SGHAT, CDR2 FQDESV, per germline (reference sequence). The CDR3 has 11 residues. V shed 4 bases and J shed 7 bases, with 8 bases lying between them. The CDR3 nucleotides read TGTGCCAGCAGCTCTACCATGGAGCAGTACTTC. Translated: CASSSTMEQYF.

This clonotype was seen repeatedly, ten times or more. This rearrangement joins TRBV25-1 to TRBJ1-1; weak D call: TRBD1 (5 bases). The CDR3 covers 13 residues. Trimming took off 4 bases at V and 7 bases at J, with 13 bases between the two ends. Germline CDR1 is MGHDK and CDR2 is SYGVNS. The CDR3 DNA follows: TGTGCCAGCAGTGTCGGTCGTGGGGGTGAAGCTTTCTTT. Amino acid sequence: CASSVGRGGEAFF.

This clonotype was counted only a few times. This chain connects TRBV12-5 to TRBJ2-7; D is undetermined. The CDR3 is made up of 13 amino acids. Deletions cut 4 bases from V and 5 bases from J, with 12 bases between. Germline V CDR1 and CDR2: LGHNT, FRNRAP. The CDR3 region has the DNA TGTGCTAGTGGTTCCCCCCAAGGGAACGAGCAGTACTTC. Translating gives CASGSPQGNEQYF.